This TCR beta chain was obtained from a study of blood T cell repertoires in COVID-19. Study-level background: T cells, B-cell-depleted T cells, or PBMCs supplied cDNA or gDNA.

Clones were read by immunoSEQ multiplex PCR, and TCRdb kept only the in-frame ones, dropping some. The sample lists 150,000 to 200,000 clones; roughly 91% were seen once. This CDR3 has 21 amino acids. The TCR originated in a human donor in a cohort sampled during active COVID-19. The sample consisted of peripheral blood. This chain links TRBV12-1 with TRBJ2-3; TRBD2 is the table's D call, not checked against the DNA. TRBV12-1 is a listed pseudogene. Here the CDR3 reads CASSFGLSLAGGPSSTDTQYF. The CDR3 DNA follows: TGTGCCAGCAGCTTTGGCCTCTCCCTGGCGGGAGGCCCCTCTAGCACAGATACGCAGTATTTT.